The rows below give T cell receptor beta chains drawn from one sample of a study of Graves' ophthalmopathy and Graves' hyperthyroidism. MiXCR, applied by TCRdb to the multiplex PCR reads, yields one record per CDR3 protein. Of more than 300,000 distinct CDR3 sequences listed, just over 15% are singletons. The sequenced sample was peripheral blood. These receptor sequences come from a woman between 18 and 30 years old with stable Graves' hyperthyroidism. CDR3s include the opening cysteine and the closing phenylalanine or tryptophan. D genes are given only for firm matches. Where a row states a size, it is once, few, many or the class of an expanded clone; other rows omit it.

cdr3_length,clone_size,d_call,v_call,j_call,cdr3_aa,cdr3_nt
14,many,TRBD2,TRBV10-3,TRBJ2-7,CAISLAGGSGEQYF,TGTGCCATCAGCCTAGCGGGGGGGTCTGGCGAGCAGTACTTC
11,many,.,TRBV6-1,TRBJ2-5,CARPGWWTQYF,TGTGCCCGTCCCGGGTGGTGGACCCAGTACTTC
14,many,.,TRBV5-1,TRBJ2-3,CASSLGGIPDTQYF,TGCGCCAGCAGCTTGGGCGGGATACCAGATACGCAGTATTTT
14,.,.,TRBV9,TRBJ1-1,CASSVEQAGAEAFF,TGTGCCAGCAGCGTAGAACAGGCGGGGGCTGAAGCTTTCTTT
14,many,.,TRBV6-2/TRBV6-3,TRBJ1-1,CASTPGGVRTEAFF,TGTGCCAGCACCCCAGGCGGGGTGAGAACTGAAGCTTTCTTT
15,many,.,TRBV29-1,TRBJ2-7,CSVEGGRGRTYEQYF,TGCAGCGTTGAAGGGGGGAGGGGGCGGACCTACGAGCAGTACTTC
15,many,TRBD1,TRBV5-1,TRBJ1-1,CASSLADRGGTEAFF,TGCGCCAGCAGCTTGGCTGACAGGGGGGGGACTGAAGCTTTCTTT
12,.,.,TRBV6-1,TRBJ2-2,CASRPPRGELFF,TGTGCCAGCAGACCACCAAGGGGGGAGCTGTTTTTT
12,.,.,TRBV6-1,TRBJ1-2,CASSGDTLRYTF,TGTGCCAGCAGTGGTGACACCTTGCGCTACACCTTC
16,many,.,TRBV6-5,TRBJ1-1,CASSYSRNSMNTEAFF,TGTGCCAGCAGTTACTCGCGTAACAGCATGAACACTGAAGCTTTCTTT
14,many,.,TRBV5-1,TRBJ1-1,CASSYEQRNTEAFF,TGCGCCAGCAGCTATGAACAGCGGAACACTGAAGCTTTCTTT
15,.,.,TRBV7-2,TRBJ1-1,CASSRGWGLNTEAFF,TGTGCCAGCAGCCGGGGCTGGGGCCTGAACACTGAAGCTTTCTTT
16,many,.,TRBV11-2,TRBJ1-1,CASSQGRLSLNTEAFF,TGTGCCAGCAGCCAGGGACGGCTTTCCCTGAACACTGAAGCTTTCTTT
14,.,.,TRBV19,TRBJ1-2,CASSMHQGNYGYTF,TGTGCCAGTAGCATGCATCAAGGGAACTATGGCTACACCTTC
13,many,.,TRBV6-1,TRBJ1-3,CASNQARGNTIYF,TGTGCCAGCAATCAGGCCCGGGGAAACACCATATATTTT
14,.,.,TRBV9,TRBJ2-7,CASSRSGTSYEQYF,TGTGCCAGCAGTCGTAGTGGGACTTCCTACGAGCAGTACTTC
15,.,TRBD1,TRBV10-3,TRBJ2-5,CAISPNDRGQETQYF,TGTGCCATCAGCCCAAACGACAGGGGGCAAGAGACCCAGTACTTC